This T cell receptor beta chain was retrieved from a study of technical replicates of blood from several donors. The repertoire was sequenced with immunoSEQ multiplex PCR; TCRdb's copy has only in-frame clones and lacks some. The sample has 95,000 or so clones, 90% to 95% seen once; the top ten hold about 0.36%. Specimen: T cells isolated from PBMCs. This TCR came from a human donor in good health.

The CDR3 region is CASRVTGLTEAFF. The CDR3 bases are TGTGCCAGCAGAGTTACAGGGCTGACTGAAGCTTTCTTT. The rearrangement joins TRBV6-5 to TRBJ1-1, with D tentatively TRBD1 (6 bases). Trimming left V 6 bases short and J 5 bases short, with 13 bases between. In germline, CDR1 is MNHEY, CDR2 SVGAGI. The CDR3 totals 13 residues.